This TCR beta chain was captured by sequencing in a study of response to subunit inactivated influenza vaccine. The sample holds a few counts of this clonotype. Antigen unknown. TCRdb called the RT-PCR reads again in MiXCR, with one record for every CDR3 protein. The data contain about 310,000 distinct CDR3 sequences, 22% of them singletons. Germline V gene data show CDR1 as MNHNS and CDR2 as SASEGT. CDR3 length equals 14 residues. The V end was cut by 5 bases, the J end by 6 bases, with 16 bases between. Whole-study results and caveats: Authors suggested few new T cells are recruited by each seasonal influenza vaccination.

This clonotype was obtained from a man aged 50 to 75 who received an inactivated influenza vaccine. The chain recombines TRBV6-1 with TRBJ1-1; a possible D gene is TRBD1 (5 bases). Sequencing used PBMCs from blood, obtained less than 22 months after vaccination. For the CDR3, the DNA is TGTGCCAGCAGTACCCAGGGTGGGATCGCTGAAGCTTTCTTT. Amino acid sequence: CASSTQGGIAEAFF.